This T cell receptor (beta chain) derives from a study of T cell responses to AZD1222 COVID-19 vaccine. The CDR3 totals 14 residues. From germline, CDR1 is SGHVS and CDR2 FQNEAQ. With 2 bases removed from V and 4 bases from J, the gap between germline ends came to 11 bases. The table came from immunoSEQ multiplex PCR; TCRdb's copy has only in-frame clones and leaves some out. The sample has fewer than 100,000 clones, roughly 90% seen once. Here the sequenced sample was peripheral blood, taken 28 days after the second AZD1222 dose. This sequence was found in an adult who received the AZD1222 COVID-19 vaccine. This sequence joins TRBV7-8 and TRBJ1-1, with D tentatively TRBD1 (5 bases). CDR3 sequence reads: CASSLQGRSTEAFF. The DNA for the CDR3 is TGTGCCAGCAGCTTACAGGGACGGAGCACTGAAGCTTTCTTT.